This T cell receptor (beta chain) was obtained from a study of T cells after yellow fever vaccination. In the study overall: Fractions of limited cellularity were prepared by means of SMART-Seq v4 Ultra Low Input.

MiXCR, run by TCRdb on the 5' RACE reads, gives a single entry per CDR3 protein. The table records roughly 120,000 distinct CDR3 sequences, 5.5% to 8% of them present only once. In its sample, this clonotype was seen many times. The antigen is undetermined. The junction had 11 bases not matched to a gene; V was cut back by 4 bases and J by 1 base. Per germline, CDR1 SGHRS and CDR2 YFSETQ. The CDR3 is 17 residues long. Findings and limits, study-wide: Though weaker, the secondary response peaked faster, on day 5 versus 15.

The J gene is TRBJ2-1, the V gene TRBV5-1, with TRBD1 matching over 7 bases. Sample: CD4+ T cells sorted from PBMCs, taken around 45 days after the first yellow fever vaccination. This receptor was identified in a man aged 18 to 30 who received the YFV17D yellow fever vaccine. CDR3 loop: CASSPRQGTPSYNEQFF. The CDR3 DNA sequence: TGCGCCAGCAGCCCGCGACAGGGTACCCCATCCTACAATGAGCAGTTCTTC.